Below are 22 T cell receptor beta chains sequenced from a single sample in a study of cytomegalovirus exposure and HLA in healthy donors. PCR involved 60 Vbeta and 13 Jbeta primers. Produced via immunoSEQ multiplex PCR; TCRdb's table is partial and in-frame only. Counted here are about 130,000 clones, around three quarters occurring once; the ten biggest clones make up around 5%. The sample comprised PBMCs. These receptor sequences come from a man aged 25-40 years in good health.

The count of this clone is one. DNA for the CDR3: TGTGCCAGCAGTCCTAGCGCATTAACCTACGAGCAGTACTTC. This gives the protein CASSPSALTYEQYF. This sequence joins TRBV27 and TRBJ2-5, with TRBD2 as a possible D gene (6 bases). The J call may be mistaken, given a closer DNA end match to TRBJ2-7. Germline CDR1 is MNHEY and CDR2 is SMNVEV (reference sequence). This CDR3 contains 14 residues.

The rearrangement links TRBV21-1 to TRBJ2-5; the tabulated D call, TRBD2, remains unverified against the DNA. The end of the DNA is better explained by TRBJ2-7, so the J call may be wrong. TRBV21-1 is a pseudogene segment. The CDR3 contains 17 residues. The CDR3 here is CASREGGSGGRSYEQYF. CDR3 nucleotides: TGTGCCAGCCGGGAAGGGGGAAGCGGGGGCCGATCCTACGAGCAGTACTTC.

V gene TRBV1 combines with J gene TRBJ2-5; the tabulated D call, TRBD2, remains unverified against the DNA. TRBV1 is reported as a pseudogene. The CDR3 runs to 17 residues. The CDR3 nucleotides are TGCACCAGCAGCCAAGATCTAGCGGGAAACGTTCAAGAGACCCAGTACTTC. Its protein is CTSSQDLAGNVQETQYF.

This clone showed up just a few times. Other DNA sequences in the same sample also yield this CDR3. V is TRBV11-2 and J is TRBJ2-1; the D gene is possibly TRBD2 (5 bases). Trimming left V 6 bases short and J 0 bases short, with 12 bases between. The CDR3 totals 15 residues. CDR1 and CDR2 (germline): SGHAT, FQNNGV. The CDR3 DNA is TGTGCCAGCAGTCCCGGTGGGAGCTCCTACAATGAGCAGTTCTTC. Protein: CASSPGGSSYNEQFF.

The rearrangement joins TRBV4-1 to TRBJ2-1, with 7 bases identical to TRBD2. CDR1 is MGHRA and CDR2 is YSYEKL in the germline V gene. The ends lost 5 bases at V and 2 bases at J; junction bases unmatched: 9. The length of the CDR3 is 16 residues. The CDR3: CASSSPERDPYNEQFF. The CDR3 nucleotides read TGCGCCAGCAGCTCTCCAGAGCGGGATCCCTACAATGAGCAGTTCTTC.

The rearrangement links TRBV27 to TRBJ2-7; 9 nucleotides agree with TRBD1. The V gene's germline CDR1 is MNHEY and CDR2 SMNVEV (reference sequence). This CDR3 comprises 13 residues. The J segment lost 3 bases and the V segment lost 8 bases, leaving 5 bases of the junction unmatched. CDR3 in amino acids: CASFGQGNYEQYF. The CDR3 nucleotides read TGTGCCAGCTTCGGACAGGGGAACTACGAGCAGTACTTC.

The CDR3 spells CASSLARADTEAFF. As DNA, the CDR3 is TGTGCCAGCAGCTTAGCGCGGGCAGACACTGAAGCTTTCTTT. This sequence joins TRBV7-9 and TRBJ1-1; D is uncertain. V lost 0 bases and J 3 bases, leaving 8 bases between the germline ends. Germline V gene data show CDR1 as SEHNR and CDR2 as FQNEAQ (reference sequence). There are 14 residues in the CDR3.

This clone was found once. The chain couples TRBV2 to TRBJ1-2, with 8 bases that match TRBD1. The V segment lost 6 bases and the J segment 4 bases; nucleotides outside the gene matches: 7. Germline V gene sequence: CDR1 SNHLY, CDR2 FYNNEI. This CDR3 has 14 residues. The CDR3 is CASRKDRGTYGYTF. The CDR3 bases are TGTGCCAGCAGAAAAGACAGGGGCACCTATGGCTACACCTTC.

The V call is TRBV11-3, the J call TRBJ2-5; 7 bases match TRBD2. The J call is uncertain, as TRBJ2-7 better fits the DNA end. CDR1 and CDR2 from the germline V gene are SGHNT and YENEEA. The CDR3 extends over 14 amino acids. This CDR3 is CASSYWTSAYEQYF. The CDR3 nucleotides are TGTGCCAGCAGCTACTGGACTAGTGCCTACGAGCAGTACTTC.

This clone was picked up a small number of times. J is TRBJ1-1 and V is TRBV7-9; 8 positions match TRBD1. This CDR3 comprises 14 residues. After removal of 10 bases from V and 5 bases from J, the junction contained 12 bases not matched to a gene. The germline V gene encodes CDR1 SEHNR and CDR2 FQNEAQ (reference sequence). DNA for the CDR3: TGTGCCACCCTCGGACAGGGCGGAGGGACTGAAGCTTTCTTT. This encodes CATLGQGGGTEAFF.

This clone was picked up a small number of times. The gene calls are TRBV6-5 and TRBJ2-1; TRBD2 matches at 8 bases. Germline trimming cut 0 bases from V and 8 bases from J; bases unmatched to any gene: 9. The V gene's germline CDR1 is MNHEY and CDR2 SVGAGI. This CDR3 region has 16 residues. The DNA for the CDR3 is TGTGCCAGCAGTTACTCTTTAACTAGCGGCCAGGATGAGCAGTTCTTC. Amino acid sequence: CASSYSLTSGQDEQFF.

The chain uses TRBV6-5 and TRBJ2-1, with D possibly matching TRBD2 (6 bases). From germline, CDR1 is MNHEY and CDR2 SVGAGI. This CDR3 spans 15 amino acids. V lost 5 bases to trimming and J lost 6 bases, with 17 bases between them. The DNA of the CDR3 is TGTGCCAGCAGTAACCGCGGGACCGATGGCAATGAGCAGTTCTTC. Protein: CASSNRGTDGNEQFF.

V gene TRBV2 combines with J gene TRBJ1-1; D gene uncertain. The V gene lost 2 bases and the J gene lost 2 bases, with 15 bases spanning the gap. This CDR3 comprises 16 residues. The V gene's germline CDR1 is SNHLY and CDR2 FYNNEI. The CDR3 sequence is CASSELGVGFNTEAFF. CDR3 DNA sequence: TGTGCCAGCAGTGAACTCGGGGTCGGGTTCAACACTGAAGCTTTCTTT.

The CDR3 DNA reads as TGTCCTGGGAGCGCACCGGGACTAGCGAGATCTTACGAGCAGTACTTC. Amino acid sequence: CPGSAPGLARSYEQYF. The genes are TRBV22-1 and TRBJ2-7; the D call in the table, TRBD2, was not verified against the DNA. TRBV22-1 is a listed pseudogene. The CDR3 totals 16 residues.

The genes are TRBV6-1 and TRBJ1-5, with a weak D call TRBD1 (6 bases). The V and J ends lost 9 bases and 0 bases respectively, with 12 bases between them. Germline V gene data show CDR1 as MNHNS and CDR2 as SASEGT. The CDR3 has 14 amino acids. Here the CDR3 reads CASTEGVSNQPQHF. CDR3 nucleotide sequence: TGTGCCAGTACAGAGGGGGTTAGCAATCAGCCCCAGCATTTT.

This clone was observed a handful of times. V is TRBV11-1 and J is TRBJ2-5, with 9 bases identical to TRBD2. CDR1 and CDR2 from the germline V gene are SGHAT and FQDESV (reference sequence). V lost 2 bases and J lost 4; bases outside the gene matches: 5. The CDR3 loop spans 15 amino acids. CDR3 nucleotide sequence: TGTGCCAGCAGCTTACTAGCGGGACAGACAGAGACCCAGTACTTC. Translating gives CASSLLAGQTETQYF.

The chain carries TRBV27 and TRBJ2-7, with TRBD1 matching over 7 bases. Germline trimming cut 6 bases from V and 6 bases from J; bases unmatched to any gene: 5. CDR1 is MNHEY and CDR2 is SMNVEV in the germline V gene (reference sequence). CDR3 length: 12 residues. The CDR3 loop reads CASRTGTAEQYF. In nucleotides, the CDR3 is TGTGCCAGCAGAACCGGGACAGCCGAGCAGTACTTC.

The CDR3 protein is CASSPIRSGGNYGYTF. The DNA for the CDR3 is TGTGCCAGCAGCCCAATCAGATCAGGGGGGAACTATGGCTACACCTTC. The V and J genes are TRBV11-2 and TRBJ1-2; the match to TRBD1 covers 7 bases. The CDR3 totals 16 residues. CDR1 SGHAT and CDR2 FQNNGV come from the germline V gene. The V gene end was trimmed by 5 bases and the J gene end by 2 bases; junction bases not matched to a gene: 11.

The chain recombines TRBV7-9 with TRBJ2-5; 7 positions match TRBD2. The germline V gene encodes CDR1 SEHNR and CDR2 FQNEAQ (reference sequence). V lost 1 base and J lost 12; bases outside the gene matches: 11. This CDR3 is 14 amino acids long. The CDR3 is CASSLEASGISKYF. DNA of the CDR3: TGTGCCAGCAGCTTAGAAGCGAGCGGGATATCTAAGTACTTC. The full variable domain, with the rest looked up from reference TRBV7-9 and TRBJ2-5, is DTGVSQNPRHKITKRGQNVTFRCDPISEHNRLYWYRQTLGQGPEFLTYFQNEAQLEKSRLLSDRFSAERPKGSFSTLEIQRTEQGDSAMYLCASSLEASGISKYFGPGTRLLVL.

This clone was picked up a small number of times. This chain joins TRBV11-3 and TRBJ1-2; possibly TRBD1 for D (5 bases). V was trimmed by 5 bases and J by 2 bases, leaving 30 bases between them. This CDR3 spans 20 amino acids. Per germline, CDR1 SGHNT and CDR2 YENEEA. The CDR3 sequence is CASSRRGAVSGGHTNYGYTF. The CDR3 DNA reads TGTGCCAGCAGCCGACGTGGGGCAGTCTCAGGAGGGCACACAAACTATGGCTACACCTTC.

This chain links TRBV6-1 with TRBJ2-2; D perhaps matches TRBD2 (6 bases). Trimming removed 10 bases at V and 4 bases at J, with 16 bases between. CDR3 length: 14 amino acids. Germline-derived CDR1 and CDR2 are MNHNS and SASEGT. DNA of the CDR3: TGTGCCATCGGGGGTGGGAGAGGCACCGGGGAGCTGTTTTTT. It translates to CAIGGGRGTGELFF.

V is TRBV7-8 and J is TRBJ2-5; D unresolved. The end of the DNA fits TRBJ2-7 better, so the J call may be wrong. From germline, CDR1 is SGHVS and CDR2 FQNEAQ. The CDR3 extends over 14 amino acids. CDR3 DNA sequence: TGTGCCAGCAGCTTAGTGGAGCTAGCCTACGAGCAGTACTTC. Translated: CASSLVELAYEQYF.